The 23 T cell receptor beta chains in this list originate from one sample, sequenced in a study of blood T cell repertoires in COVID-19. Repertoires were generated with immunoSEQ multiplex PCR, while TCRdb's copy carries only in-frame clones and drops some. The sample records more than 45,000 clones, over 75% being singletons. What was sequenced was peripheral blood. These receptors all come from a human donor with active COVID-19. The donor label of this sample is uncertain.

This chain uses TRBV7-8 with TRBJ1-5; a weak D match, TRBD1 (5 bases). Germline-derived CDR1 and CDR2 are SGHVS and FQNEAQ. The V gene lost 2 bases and the J gene lost 4 bases, with 18 bases spanning the gap. CDR3 length equals 17 residues. The CDR3 is CASSLSSGFGANQPQHF. CDR3 sequence (DNA): TGTGCCAGCAGCTTAAGTAGCGGGTTCGGGGCGAATCAGCCCCAGCATTTT.

V and J are TRBV5-4 and TRBJ1-2, with D perhaps matching TRBD1 (5 bases). The V end lost 4 bases, the J end lost 7 bases, and 14 bases lay between the germline ends. This CDR3 has 13 amino acids. Germline V gives CDR1 SGHNT, CDR2 YYREEE (reference sequence). CDR3 amino acids: CASSRPGFLGYTF. DNA for the CDR3: TGTGCCAGCAGCCGGCCAGGGTTCCTTGGCTACACCTTC.

This chain connects TRBV5-1 to TRBJ2-3, with 11 bases fitting TRBD2. The germline V gene encodes CDR1 SGHRS and CDR2 YFSETQ. J lost 1 base, V lost 0 bases, and 1 base had no gene match. The CDR3 sequence is 16 residues long. DNA for the CDR3: TGCGCCAGCAGCTTGGCGGGACTAGCGGGCACAGATACGCAGTATTTT. It yields the protein CASSLAGLAGTDTQYF.

The rearrangement joins TRBV19 to TRBJ1-1; a possible D gene is TRBD1 (6 bases). There are 16 residues in the CDR3. Trimming left V 0 bases short and J 2 bases short, with 13 bases between. Germline CDR1 is LNHDA and CDR2 is SQIVND (reference sequence). CDR3 residues: CASSIDPRGLNTEAFF. The CDR3 DNA reads as TGTGCCAGTAGTATAGACCCCAGGGGATTAAACACTGAAGCTTTCTTT.

The chain employs TRBV6-2 or TRBV6-3 and TRBJ2-7, with D perhaps TRBD1 (6 bases). CDR3 length: 15 residues. Germline V CDR1 and CDR2: MNHEY, SVGEGT. Deletions cut 0 bases from V and 0 bases from J, with 9 bases between. In nucleotides, the CDR3 is TGTGCCAGCAGTTACTCGTCGGACAGCTCCTACGAGCAGTACTTC. Translated: CASSYSSDSSYEQYF.

The genes are TRBV2 and TRBJ2-1; D is perhaps TRBD2 (6 bases). V lost 4 bases, J lost 3 bases, and 10 bases lay in between. The CDR3 is 14 amino acids. The germline V gene encodes CDR1 SNHLY and CDR2 FYNNEI. The CDR3: CASSVGGYYNEQFF. The CDR3, as DNA: TGTGCCAGCAGTGTTGGAGGGTACTACAATGAGCAGTTCTTC.

The CDR3 spells CASSWDRFLGYTF. CDR3 bases: TGTGCCAGCAGCTGGGACAGGTTCCTTGGCTACACCTTC. The V and J genes are TRBV12-3 or TRBV12-4 and TRBJ1-2, with 8 nucleotides matching TRBD1. V shed 6 bases, J shed 7 bases, and the junction held 7 bases outside the gene matches. The CDR3 has 13 amino acids.

The chain is built from TRBV19 and TRBJ2-7; 8 bases align to TRBD1. The V and J ends lost 1 base and 4 bases, in that order; junction bases with no gene match: 12. Germline V lookup: CDR1 LNHDA, CDR2 SQIVND (reference sequence). The CDR3 sequence is 17 residues long. CDR3 region: CASSIGPGQEKTYEQYF. In DNA form, the CDR3 reads TGTGCCAGTAGTATAGGTCCGGGACAGGAGAAGACGTACGAGCAGTACTTC.

The chain has TRBV5-5 and TRBJ1-1, with 11 positions matching TRBD1. There are 15 residues in the CDR3. V was clipped by 4 bases and J by 5 bases; unmatched bases: 7. Germline CDR1 reads SGHKS; CDR2 reads YYEKEE (reference sequence). The CDR3 coding sequence is TGTGCCAGCAGCAAGGGACAGGGGGGATGGACTGAAGCTTTCTTT. It encodes CASSKGQGGWTEAFF.

V gene TRBV7-2 combines with J gene TRBJ2-3; D uncertain. V was pared by 3 bases and J by 8 bases, with 18 bases between. Germline lookup yields CDR1 SGHTA and CDR2 FQGNSA. This CDR3 has 15 residues. CDR3 nucleotide sequence: TGTGCCAGCAGCTTGATCGCAGGTCGAAGTCGTACGCAGTATTTT. Translating it yields CASSLIAGRSRTQYF.

The gene calls are TRBV7-9 and TRBJ2-5; 10 nucleotides line up with TRBD2. Germline trimming cut 5 bases from V and 5 bases from J; bases unmatched to any gene: 5. In germline, CDR1 is SEHNR, CDR2 FQNEAQ (reference sequence). The CDR3 runs to 14 residues. Here the CDR3 reads CASSPSGGDETQYF. For the CDR3, the DNA is TGTGCCAGCAGCCCAAGCGGGGGGGACGAGACCCAGTACTTC.

V and J are TRBV5-1 and TRBJ2-7, with 11 bases identical to TRBD1. The CDR3 is 15 residues long. Trimming at V came to 4 bases and at J to 6 bases, leaving 9 bases not matched to a gene. Germline V lookup: CDR1 SGHRS, CDR2 YFSETQ. The CDR3 spells CASSPPGQGVVEQYF. DNA of the CDR3: TGCGCCAGCAGCCCACCGGGACAGGGGGTTGTCGAGCAGTACTTC.

The chain employs TRBV3-1 (or the pseudogene TRBV3-2) and TRBJ2-3, with a weak D call TRBD2 (7 bases). V lost 5 bases, J lost 2 bases, and 14 bases lay in between. CDR3 size: 15 residues. Germline V gene sequence: CDR1 LGHDT, CDR2 YNNKEL (reference sequence). CDR3 sequence (DNA): TGTGCCAGCAGCAGCGGCGGGGGCTACACAGATACGCAGTATTTT. Its translation is CASSSGGGYTDTQYF.

The chain recombines TRBV24-1 with TRBJ2-7, with D possibly matching TRBD1 (6 bases). V lost 0 bases and J lost 6, with 14 bases in between. CDR3 length: 15 residues. The V gene's germline CDR1 is KGHDR and CDR2 SFDVKD. The CDR3 region has the DNA TGTGCCACCAGTGATTTGCAAGGGGGAGCGACCGAGCAGTACTTC. Translating gives CATSDLQGGATEQYF.

This chain joins TRBV3-1 (or the pseudogene TRBV3-2) and TRBJ2-3; 10 bases map to TRBD2. CDR3 length: 15 residues. The ends lost 7 bases at V and 5 bases at J; junction bases unmatched: 9. CDR1 LGHDT and CDR2 YNNKEL come from the germline V gene (reference sequence). CDR3 sequence reads: CASKISGGGKDTQYF. In DNA, the CDR3 is TGTGCCAGCAAGATCAGCGGGGGGGGCAAAGATACGCAGTATTTT.

The chain is built from TRBV11-2 and TRBJ2-7; D perhaps matches TRBD1 (6 bases). V lost 4 bases and J lost 1, with 17 bases in between. CDR3 length equals 16 residues. CDR1 and CDR2 (germline): SGHAT, FQNNGV. CDR3 amino acids: CASSSRRGFISYEQYF. Here the CDR3 DNA reads TGTGCCAGCAGCTCGAGAAGGGGGTTCATTTCCTACGAGCAGTACTTC. Drawing the rest from reference TRBV11-2 and TRBJ2-7, the complete variable domain is EAGVAQSPRYKIIEKRQSVAFWCNPISGHATLYWYQQILGQGPKLLIQFQNNGVVDDSQLPKDRFSAERLKGVDSTLKIQPAKLEDSAVYLCASSSRRGFISYEQYFGPGTRLTVT.

This clone was seen once. The V and J genes are TRBV21-1 and TRBJ2-2; the tabulated D call, TRBD2, remains unverified against the DNA. TRBV21-1 is a recognized pseudogene. This CDR3 has 20 amino acids. The CDR3 here is CASSKGGVREVASNTGELFF. CDR3 nucleotide sequence: TGTGCCAGCAGCAAAGGGGGCGTCAGGGAGGTTGCCTCGAACACCGGGGAGCTGTTTTTT.

This chain connects TRBV7-2 to TRBJ1-1; 8 nucleotides align to TRBD1. The V segment lost 5 bases and the J segment 0 bases; nucleotides outside the gene matches: 8. The germline CDR1 and CDR2 sequences are SGHTA and FQGNSA. This CDR3 has 16 amino acids. The CDR3 DNA reads TGTGCCAGCAGCGACGGACAGGGAAAGATGAACACTGAAGCTTTCTTT. Amino acids: CASSDGQGKMNTEAFF.

The V and J genes are TRBV18 and TRBJ2-7, with D possibly matching TRBD1 (5 bases). The V end lost 0 bases, the J end lost 6 bases, and 12 bases lay between the germline ends. Germline V gene sequence: CDR1 KGHSH, CDR2 LQKENI. The CDR3 consists of 14 residues. Here the CDR3 reads CASSPPAGYGEQYF. CDR3 sequence (DNA): TGTGCCAGCTCACCACCGGCAGGGTATGGCGAGCAGTACTTC.

The V gene is TRBV21-1, the J gene TRBJ2-1; the DNA was not used to check the table's D call, TRBD2. TRBV21-1 is labeled a pseudogene. The CDR3 runs to 16 residues. The CDR3 DNA is TGTGCCAGCAGCAAAGTTGGCGGGGGGCCGTGGAATGAGCAGTTCTTC. Amino acid sequence: CASSKVGGGPWNEQFF.

This chain connects TRBV9 to TRBJ1-6; possibly TRBD1 for D (5 bases). V was clipped by 0 bases and J by 6 bases, with 10 bases between them. Per the germline V gene, CDR1 is SGDLS and CDR2 is YYNGEE. This CDR3 has 15 residues. The CDR3 DNA sequence: TGTGCCAGCAGCGTAGATCACAGGTTTAATTCACCCCTCCACTTT. Translated: CASSVDHRFNSPLHF. Filled out from reference TRBV9 and TRBJ1-6, the complete variable domain reads DSGVTQTPKHLITATGQRVTLRCSPRSGDLSVYWYQQSLDQGLQFLIQYYNGEERAKGNILERFSAQQFPDLHSELNLSSLELGDSALYFCASSVDHRFNSPLHFGNGTRLTVT.

J is TRBJ2-1 and V is TRBV18; TRBD1 aligns across 10 bases. The length of the CDR3 is 16 residues. The V gene end was trimmed by 1 base and the J gene end by 8 bases; junction bases not matched to a gene: 8. In germline, CDR1 is KGHSH, CDR2 LQKENI. The CDR3 DNA is TGTGCCAGCTCACCACAGGGGACAGGGGTTTCCGATGAGCAGTTCTTC. Residues: CASSPQGTGVSDEQFF.

The chain uses TRBV4-1 and TRBJ1-2; no firm D call. The germline V and J ends were trimmed by 1 base and 2 bases, with 11 bases remaining between them. The germline CDR1 and CDR2 sequences are MGHRA and YSYEKL. The CDR3 covers 15 residues. The CDR3 sequence is CASSQVSPGNYGYTF. CDR3 nucleotides: TGCGCCAGCAGCCAAGTTTCCCCGGGAAACTATGGCTACACCTTC.